The present TCR beta chain was sequenced within a study of OX40 agonist ivuxolimab in advanced cancers. Study details: The dose-escalation cohort had hepatocellular carcinoma, melanoma, renal cell or head and neck cancer.

Study-wide findings and caveats: Expanded clones were, on average, more numerous among CD8+ T cells than CD4+.

Some clones are missing from TCRdb's copy, which holds only in-frame ones; the method was immunoSEQ multiplex PCR. The sample includes 90,000 to 95,000 clones, around 87% of them seen just once. CDR3 length: 15 amino acids. Germline lookup yields CDR1 SGHNT and CDR2 YYREEE (reference sequence). V was clipped by 0 bases and J by 9 bases; unmatched bases: 4. Regarding this clone: The antigen is unknown.

The sequencing here drew on CD4+ or CD8+ T cells sorted from blood, taken in a trial of the OX40 agonist ivuxolimab. V usage is TRBV5-4 and J usage is TRBJ2-1; 12 bases line up with TRBD2. This clonotype originated in an adult with an advanced solid tumor such as melanoma, head and neck, liver or kidney cancer. This chain's CDR3 is CASSLVTSGSSEQFF. The CDR3 bases are TGTGCCAGCAGCTTGGTGACTAGCGGGAGTAGTGAGCAGTTCTTC.